The clone carrying this T cell receptor beta chain has only a few counts. TCRdb's table, derived via immunoSEQ multiplex PCR, lists solely in-frame clones and lacks some. The sample includes 240,000 or so clones, approximately 85% seen only once; the top ten take around 11%. The CDR3 contains 17 residues. Germline CDR1 KGHSH, CDR2 LQKENI. V dropped 6 bases and J dropped 1; count of bases not matched to a gene: 12. The data were taken from a study of blood T cell repertoires in COVID-19. Input material: peripheral blood. The chain has TRBV18 and TRBJ1-5; 7 nucleotides line up with TRBD1. The clonotype originates from a woman aged 60-75 years with active or convalescent COVID-19. CDR3 sequence (DNA): TGTGCCAGCTCCCGGGGAGGAAGGGGGCTGAGCAATCAGCCCCAGCATTTT. This sequence encodes CASSRGGRGLSNQPQHF.